This entry lists 8 T cell receptor beta chains sequenced from one sample in a study of vaccination and CD4 T cells after COVID-19. Treatment given: approximately 9-day PBMC culture with coronavirus spike peptide pools or control peptides (ViraFEST assay). Antigens for these TCRs are unknown. The Oncomine TCR Beta short-read assay generated sequence data from the DNA of cultured CD4+ T cells. TCRdb recomputed calls from the PCR reads with MiXCR, one row per CDR3 protein. The table shows nearly 15,000 distinct CDR3 sequences, with over 50% occurring only once. Sequencing input: CD4+ T cells from blood, cultured in vitro. The source is a human donor who had recovered from COVID-19.

The V call is TRBV3-1, the J call TRBJ1-2; possible D gene TRBD1, 5 bases. The V gene lost 2 bases and the J gene lost 5 bases, with 15 bases spanning the gap. CDR1 is LGHDT and CDR2 is YNNKEL in the germline V gene (reference sequence). This CDR3 contains 15 residues. CDR3 sequence: CASSQTMTDLYGYTF. Here the CDR3 DNA reads TGTGCCAGCAGCCAAACCATGACAGACCTTTATGGCTACACCTTC.

The rearrangement joins TRBV6-2 or TRBV6-3 to TRBJ2-7; no reliable D call. V lost 2 bases, J lost 5 bases, and 4 bases lay in between. CDR1 is MNHEY, CDR2 SVGEGT, per germline. The CDR3 is made up of 11 amino acids. The CDR3 loop reads CASSYRNEQYF. The DNA of the CDR3 is TGTGCCAGCAGTTACAGGAACGAGCAGTACTTC.

This clonotype turned up a few times. The chain carries TRBV6-1 and TRBJ2-5; D call uncertain. This CDR3 has 14 amino acids. Trimming removed 5 bases from V and 7 bases from J, with 17 bases in between. Germline V gene lookup returns CDR1 MNHNS and CDR2 SASEGT. The CDR3 here is CASSHPDPPRTQYF. The CDR3 DNA sequence: TGTGCCAGCAGTCATCCCGACCCCCCCAGGACCCAGTACTTC.

In its sample, this clonotype was seen a few times. The V gene is TRBV11-1, the J gene TRBJ1-1; TRBD1 is a possible D gene (5 bases). Trimming cost V 3 bases and J 5 bases, with 13 bases left between them. Germline V gene lookup returns CDR1 SGHAT and CDR2 FQDESV (reference sequence). The CDR3 totals 14 residues. The CDR3 protein is CASSFDSWGTEAFF. DNA for the CDR3: TGTGCCAGCAGCTTCGACAGCTGGGGGACTGAAGCTTTCTTT.

The chain carries TRBV12-3 or TRBV12-4 and TRBJ2-3, with 7 bases identical to TRBD2. The ends lost 7 bases at V and 3 bases at J; junction bases unmatched: 10. CDR3 length equals 15 residues. The CDR3 bases are TGTGCCAGCACCGGGGGGAGCGATCCTACAGATACGCAGTATTTT. As protein: CASTGGSDPTDTQYF.

The CDR3 coding sequence is TGTGCCAGCAGTGACGGGACAGTAAAGACCCAGTACTTC. Translated: CASSDGTVKTQYF. This chain connects TRBV2 to TRBJ2-5, with TRBD1 identical over 7 bases. The trim removed 3 bases at V and 6 bases at J, leaving 4 bases unmatched. This CDR3 has 13 residues. CDR1 is SNHLY, CDR2 FYNNEI, per germline.

The gene calls are TRBV20-1 and TRBJ1-3; the match to TRBD1 covers 7 bases. J lost 4 bases, V lost 6 bases, and 3 bases had no gene match. CDR3 size: 12 residues. Germline CDR1 and CDR2: DFQATT and SNEGSKA (reference sequence). The CDR3 sequence: CSATGDGNTIYF. CDR3 bases: TGCAGTGCCACAGGGGACGGAAACACCATATATTTT.

The rearrangement uses TRBV5-6 and TRBJ1-2; 12 bases fit TRBD1. This CDR3 contains 15 residues. Germline V gene sequence: CDR1 SGHDT, CDR2 YYEEEE. With 7 bases clipped from V and 8 bases from J, the junction kept 12 bases outside the gene matches. Here the CDR3 reads CASSGQGALWSGYTF. In DNA, the CDR3 is TGTGCCAGCTCGGGACAGGGGGCGCTTTGGTCCGGCTACACCTTC.